Listed here are 10 T cell receptor beta chains from one sample, sequenced in a study of CD8 T cells in Susac syndrome. It was with random hexamers that roughly 0.5 to 1 ug RNA was reverse transcribed. TCRdb reanalysed the immunoSEQ multiplex PCR reads using MiXCR and keeps one entry per CDR3 protein. The table includes roughly 160,000 distinct CDR3 sequences, 90% to 96% detected once. Sequencing used CD4+ T cells from PBMCs. All receptors come from a human donor with Susac syndrome.

The V and J genes are TRBV3-1 and TRBJ1-3; unclear D gene. The CDR3 extends over 13 amino acids. Looked up from germline, CDR1 is LGHDT and CDR2 is YNNKEL (reference sequence). V dropped 2 bases and J dropped 4 bases, with 6 bases sitting between them. The CDR3 spells CASSQQLGNTIYF. In DNA, the CDR3 is TGTGCCAGCAGCCAACAGTTGGGAAACACCATATATTTT.

The rearrangement uses TRBV5-1 and TRBJ2-3; D gene uncertain. The CDR3 is 14 amino acids. Looked up from germline, CDR1 is SGHRS and CDR2 is YFSETQ. V was clipped by 3 bases and J by 0 bases, with 8 bases between them. As DNA, the CDR3 is TGCGCCAGCAGCTGGCAGTCTAGCACAGATACGCAGTATTTT. Translation gives CASSWQSSTDTQYF.

V and J are TRBV27 and TRBJ1-4; D uncertain. Deletions cut 5 bases from V and 13 bases from J, with 14 bases between. This CDR3 region has 12 residues. From germline, CDR1 is MNHEY and CDR2 SMNVEV (reference sequence). The CDR3 here is CASSTSVGGLFF. The CDR3 coding sequence is TGTGCCAGCAGTACCTCCGTCGGTGGACTGTTTTTT. The entire variable domain, with the rest obtained from reference TRBV27 and TRBJ1-4, is as follows: EAQVTQNPRYLITVTGKKLTVTCSQNMNHEYMSWYRQDPGLGLRQIYYSMNVEVTDKGDVPEGYKVSRKEKRNFPLILESPSPNQTSLYFCASSTSVGGLFFGSGTQLSVL.

CDR3 sequence: CASSLSGVSTDTQYF. CDR3 bases: TGTGCCAGCAGCTTAAGCGGGGTCAGCACAGATACGCAGTATTTT. This chain links TRBV7-9 with TRBJ2-3; 7 bases align to TRBD2. Germline CDR1 SEHNR, CDR2 FQNEAQ (reference sequence). V lost 2 bases to trimming and J lost 0 bases; unmatched junction nucleotides: 2. The CDR3 extends over 15 amino acids.

The chain carries TRBV20-1 and TRBJ1-4; D gene unclear. This CDR3 region has 15 residues. CDR1 is DFQATT and CDR2 is SNEGSKA in the germline V gene (reference sequence). V was shortened by 0 bases and J by 4 bases, with 12 bases between the two germline ends. CDR3: CSARDLRSSNEKLFF. The CDR3 bases are TGCAGTGCTAGAGATCTACGGAGTAGTAATGAAAAACTGTTTTTT.

The chain is built from TRBV20-1 and TRBJ1-5; D gene unclear. Germline assignment: CDR1 DFQATT and CDR2 SNEGSKA (reference sequence). The length of the CDR3 is 12 residues. Trimming left V 5 bases short and J 4 bases short, with 9 bases between. The CDR3 here is CSAYPFNQPQHF. CDR3 in DNA: TGCAGTGCTTACCCTTTTAATCAGCCCCAGCATTTT.

The chain has TRBV25-1 and TRBJ2-3; maybe TRBD2 (6 bases). The V gene lost 11 bases and the J gene lost 0 bases, with 9 bases spanning the gap. This CDR3 spans 12 amino acids. Looked up from germline, CDR1 is MGHDK and CDR2 is SYGVNS. CDR3 in DNA: TGTGCCTGTAGCGGAAGCACAGATACGCAGTATTTT. Amino acid sequence: CACSGSTDTQYF.

The count of this clonotype is one. The chain employs TRBV18 and TRBJ2-1, with 10 bases fitting TRBD1. J gave up 7 bases and V 4 bases, and 13 bases lay outside the gene matches. This CDR3 is 17 amino acids long. Germline assignment: CDR1 KGHSH and CDR2 LQKENI. The CDR3 protein is CASSLFGPGQGKNEQFF. The CDR3, as DNA: TGTGCCAGCTCACTGTTTGGGCCGGGACAGGGGAAAAATGAGCAGTTCTTC.

The J gene is TRBJ2-7, the V gene TRBV9; 8 bases line up with TRBD1. Per the germline V gene, CDR1 is SGDLS and CDR2 is YYNGEE. With 0 bases clipped from V and 3 bases from J, the junction kept 2 bases outside the gene matches. The CDR3 contains 14 residues. The CDR3 here is CASSVDGQGYEQYF. CDR3 sequence (DNA): TGTGCCAGCAGCGTAGATGGACAGGGCTACGAGCAGTACTTC.

This clonotype appeared once. The rearrangement joins TRBV20-1 to TRBJ2-1; D is undetermined. The V gene lost 5 bases and the J gene lost 10 bases, with 9 bases spanning the gap. CDR3 length equals 10 residues. CDR1 and CDR2 from the germline V gene are DFQATT and SNEGSKA (reference sequence). The CDR3 is CSAEIVEQFF. The DNA for the CDR3 is TGCAGTGCTGAGATAGTCGAGCAGTTCTTC.